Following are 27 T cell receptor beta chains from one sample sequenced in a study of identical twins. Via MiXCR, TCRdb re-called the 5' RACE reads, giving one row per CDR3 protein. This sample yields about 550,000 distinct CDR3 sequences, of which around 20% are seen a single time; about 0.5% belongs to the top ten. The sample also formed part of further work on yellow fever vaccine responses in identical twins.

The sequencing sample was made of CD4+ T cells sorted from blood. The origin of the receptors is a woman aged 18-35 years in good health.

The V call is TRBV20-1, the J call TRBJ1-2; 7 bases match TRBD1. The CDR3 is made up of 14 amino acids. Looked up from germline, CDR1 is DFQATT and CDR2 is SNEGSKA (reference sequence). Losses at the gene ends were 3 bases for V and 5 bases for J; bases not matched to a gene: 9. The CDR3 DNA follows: TGCAGTGCTAGGACAGGGTTAAGTCTGTATGGCTACACCTTC. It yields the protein CSARTGLSLYGYTF.

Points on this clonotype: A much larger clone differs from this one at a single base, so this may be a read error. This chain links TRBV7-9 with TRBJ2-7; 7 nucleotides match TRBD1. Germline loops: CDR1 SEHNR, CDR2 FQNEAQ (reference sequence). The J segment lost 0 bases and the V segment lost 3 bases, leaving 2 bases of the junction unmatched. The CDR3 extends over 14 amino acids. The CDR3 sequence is CASSFGTASYEQYF. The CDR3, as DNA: TGTGCCAGCAGCTTCGGGACAGCCTCCTACGAGCAGTACTTC. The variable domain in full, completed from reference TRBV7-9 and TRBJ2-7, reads DTGVSQNPRHKITKRGQNVTFRCDPISEHNRLYWYRQTLGQGPEFLTYFQNEAQLEKSRLLSDRFSAERPKGSFSTLEIQRTEQGDSAMYLCASSFGTASYEQYFGPGTRLTVT.

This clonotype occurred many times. CDR3 sequence reads: CSVGAVLVLHNEQFF. The CDR3, as DNA: TGCAGCGTTGGAGCGGTACTAGTCCTACACAATGAGCAGTTCTTC. The chain joins TRBV29-1 to TRBJ2-1; tentatively, D is TRBD2 (5 bases). The germline gives CDR1 SQVTM, CDR2 ANQGSEA. The CDR3 totals 15 residues. Deletions cut 4 bases from V and 5 bases from J, with 18 bases between.

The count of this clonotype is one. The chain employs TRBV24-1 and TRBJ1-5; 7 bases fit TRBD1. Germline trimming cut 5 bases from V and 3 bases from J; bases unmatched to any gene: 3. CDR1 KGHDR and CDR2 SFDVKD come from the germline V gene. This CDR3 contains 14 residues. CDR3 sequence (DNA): TGTGCCACCAGTGGCAGGGGGATCAATCAGCCCCAGCATTTT. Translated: CATSGRGINQPQHF.

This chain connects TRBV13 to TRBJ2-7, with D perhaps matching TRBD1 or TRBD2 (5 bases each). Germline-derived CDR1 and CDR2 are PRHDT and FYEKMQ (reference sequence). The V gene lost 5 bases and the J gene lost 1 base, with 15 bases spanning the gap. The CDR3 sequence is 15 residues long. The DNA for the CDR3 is TGTGCCAGCAGCCCCCCGGGACCCGATTCCTACGAGCAGTACTTC. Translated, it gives CASSPPGPDSYEQYF.

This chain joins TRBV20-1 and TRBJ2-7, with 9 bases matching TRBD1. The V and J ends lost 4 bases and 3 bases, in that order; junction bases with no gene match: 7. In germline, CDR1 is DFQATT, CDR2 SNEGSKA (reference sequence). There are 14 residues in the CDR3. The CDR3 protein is CSAKGQGNYYEQYF. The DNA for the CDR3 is TGCAGTGCTAAGGGACAGGGTAATTACTACGAGCAGTACTTC.

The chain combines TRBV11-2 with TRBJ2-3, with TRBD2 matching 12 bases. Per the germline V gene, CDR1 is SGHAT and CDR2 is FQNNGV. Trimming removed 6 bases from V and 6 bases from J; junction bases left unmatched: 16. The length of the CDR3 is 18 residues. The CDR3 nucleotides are TGTGCCAGCAGATACACCACCACTAGCGGGAGGCTTTCGGATACGCAGTATTTT. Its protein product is CASRYTTTSGRLSDTQYF.

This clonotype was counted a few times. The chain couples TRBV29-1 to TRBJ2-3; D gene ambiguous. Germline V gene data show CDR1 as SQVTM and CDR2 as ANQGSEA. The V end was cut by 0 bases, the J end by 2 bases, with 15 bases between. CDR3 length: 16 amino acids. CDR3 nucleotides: TGCAGCGTTGAAGAAGTTGGTGGCTTTCACACAGATACGCAGTATTTT. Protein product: CSVEEVGGFHTDTQYF.

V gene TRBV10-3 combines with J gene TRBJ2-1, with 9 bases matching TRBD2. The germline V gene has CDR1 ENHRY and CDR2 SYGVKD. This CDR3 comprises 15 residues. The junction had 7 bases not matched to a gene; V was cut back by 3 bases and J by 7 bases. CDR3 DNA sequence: TGTGCCATCAGTGATGGCGGGGGGGCGTTTAATGAGCAGTTCTTC. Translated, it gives CAISDGGGAFNEQFF.

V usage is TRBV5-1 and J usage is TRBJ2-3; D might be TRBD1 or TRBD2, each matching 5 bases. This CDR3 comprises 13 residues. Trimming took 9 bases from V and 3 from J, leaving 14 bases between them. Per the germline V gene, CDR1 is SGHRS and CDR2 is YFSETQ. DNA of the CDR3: TGCGCCACTCGCGTGGGGGAAACAGATACGCAGTATTTT. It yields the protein CATRVGETDTQYF.

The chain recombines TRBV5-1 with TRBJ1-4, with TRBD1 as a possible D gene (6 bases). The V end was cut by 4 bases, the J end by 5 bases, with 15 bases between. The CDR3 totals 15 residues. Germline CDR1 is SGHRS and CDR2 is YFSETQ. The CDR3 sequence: CASSPRGIGNEKLFF. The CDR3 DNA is TGCGCCAGCAGCCCTAGGGGGATTGGAAATGAAAAACTGTTTTTT. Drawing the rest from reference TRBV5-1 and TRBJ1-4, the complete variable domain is KAGVTQTPRYLIKTRGQQVTLSCSPISGHRSVSWYQQTPGQGLQFLFEYFSETQRNKGNFPGRFSGRQFSNSRSEMNVSTLELGDSALYLCASSPRGIGNEKLFFGSGTQLSVL.

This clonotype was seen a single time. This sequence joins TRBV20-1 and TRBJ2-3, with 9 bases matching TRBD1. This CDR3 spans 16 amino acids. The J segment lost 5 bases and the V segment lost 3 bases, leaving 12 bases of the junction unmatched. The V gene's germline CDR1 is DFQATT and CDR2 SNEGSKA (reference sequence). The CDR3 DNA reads TGCAGTGCTAGGGGACAACAGGGGGCGCGTAGAGATACGCAGTATTTT. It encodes CSARGQQGARRDTQYF.

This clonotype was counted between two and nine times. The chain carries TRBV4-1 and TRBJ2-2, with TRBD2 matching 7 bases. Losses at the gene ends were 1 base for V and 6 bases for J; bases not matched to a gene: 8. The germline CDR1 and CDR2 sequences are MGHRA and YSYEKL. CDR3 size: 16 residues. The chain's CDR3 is CASSQGLAALSGELFF. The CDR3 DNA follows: TGCGCCAGCAGCCAAGGCCTAGCGGCTTTGTCCGGGGAGCTGTTTTTT.

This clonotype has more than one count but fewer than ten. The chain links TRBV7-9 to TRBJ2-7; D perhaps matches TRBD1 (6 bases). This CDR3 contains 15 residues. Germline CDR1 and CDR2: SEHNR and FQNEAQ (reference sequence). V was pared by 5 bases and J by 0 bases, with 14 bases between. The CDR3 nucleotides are TGTGCCAGCAGCGTAACGACAGGTAGCTCCTACGAGCAGTACTTC. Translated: CASSVTTGSSYEQYF.

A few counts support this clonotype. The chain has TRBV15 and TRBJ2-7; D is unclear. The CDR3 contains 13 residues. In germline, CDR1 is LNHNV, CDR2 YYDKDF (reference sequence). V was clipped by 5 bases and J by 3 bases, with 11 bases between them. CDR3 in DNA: TGTGCCACCAGCGATCTTGGGGACTACGAGCAGTACTTC. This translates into CATSDLGDYEQYF. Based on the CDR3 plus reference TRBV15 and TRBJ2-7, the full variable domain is DAMVIQNPRYQVTQFGKPVTLSCSQTLNHNVMYWYQQKSSQAPKLLFHYYDKDFNNEADTPDNFQSRRPNTSFCFLDIRSPGLGDTAMYLCATSDLGDYEQYFGPGTRLTVT.

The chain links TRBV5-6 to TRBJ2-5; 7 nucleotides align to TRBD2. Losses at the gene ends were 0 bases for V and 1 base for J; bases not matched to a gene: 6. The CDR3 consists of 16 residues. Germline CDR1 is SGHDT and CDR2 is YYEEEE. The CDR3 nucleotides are TGTGCCAGCAGCTTGGAAAGGATAGCGGGCCAAGAGACCCAGTACTTC. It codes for CASSLERIAGQETQYF.

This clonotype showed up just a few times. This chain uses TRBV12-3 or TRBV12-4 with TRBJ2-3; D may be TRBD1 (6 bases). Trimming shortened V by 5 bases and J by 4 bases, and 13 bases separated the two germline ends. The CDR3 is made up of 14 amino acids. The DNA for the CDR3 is TGTGCCAGCAGTGGTCCAGGGGTGGCAGATACGCAGTATTTT. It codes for CASSGPGVADTQYF.

This CDR3 reads CATSDTTSGRYNEQFF. The CDR3 nucleotides read TGTGCCACCAGTGATACGACTAGCGGCCGATACAATGAGCAGTTCTTC. The V call is TRBV24-1, the J call TRBJ2-1; 9 bases line up with TRBD2. The CDR3 spans 16 residues. V lost 3 bases to trimming and J lost 4 bases; unmatched junction nucleotides: 6. The germline CDR1 and CDR2 sequences are KGHDR and SFDVKD.

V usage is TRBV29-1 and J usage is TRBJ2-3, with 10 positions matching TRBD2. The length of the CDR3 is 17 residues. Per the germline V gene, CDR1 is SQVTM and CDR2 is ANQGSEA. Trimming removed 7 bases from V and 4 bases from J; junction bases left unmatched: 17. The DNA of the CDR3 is TGCAGCGCCGGGAGGGGACTAGCGCCCGGGCCGGCAGATACGCAGTATTTT. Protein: CSAGRGLAPGPADTQYF.

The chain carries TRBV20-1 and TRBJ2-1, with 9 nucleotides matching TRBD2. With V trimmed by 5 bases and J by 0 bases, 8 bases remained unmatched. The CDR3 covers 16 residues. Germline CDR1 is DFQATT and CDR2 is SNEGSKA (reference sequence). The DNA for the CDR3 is TGCAGTGCTGGACCTAGCGGGGTGCTCTCCTACAATGAGCAGTTCTTC. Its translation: CSAGPSGVLSYNEQFF.

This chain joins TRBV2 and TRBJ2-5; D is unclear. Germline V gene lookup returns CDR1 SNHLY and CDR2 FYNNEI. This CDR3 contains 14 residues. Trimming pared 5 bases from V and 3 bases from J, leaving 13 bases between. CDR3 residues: CASSMFQTKETQYF. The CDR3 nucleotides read TGTGCCAGCAGTATGTTTCAGACCAAAGAGACCCAGTACTTC.

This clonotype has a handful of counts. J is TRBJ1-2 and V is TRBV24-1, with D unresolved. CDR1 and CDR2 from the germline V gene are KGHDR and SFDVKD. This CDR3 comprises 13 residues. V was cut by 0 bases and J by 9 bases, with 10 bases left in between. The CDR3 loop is CATSDLTFSSYTF. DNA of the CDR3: TGTGCCACCAGTGATTTGACCTTTTCGAGCTACACCTTC.

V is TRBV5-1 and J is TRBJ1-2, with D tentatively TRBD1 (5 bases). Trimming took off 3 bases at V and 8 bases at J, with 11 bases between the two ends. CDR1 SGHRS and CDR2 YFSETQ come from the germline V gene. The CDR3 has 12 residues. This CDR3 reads CASSSGRRGYTF. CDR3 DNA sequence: TGCGCCAGCAGCTCGGGACGAAGAGGCTACACCTTC.

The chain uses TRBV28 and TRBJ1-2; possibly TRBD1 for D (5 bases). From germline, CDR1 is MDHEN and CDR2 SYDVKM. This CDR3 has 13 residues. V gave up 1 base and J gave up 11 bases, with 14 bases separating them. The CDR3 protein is CASSLSSGHRYTF. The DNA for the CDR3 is TGTGCCAGCAGTTTATCCTCAGGACACCGGTACACCTTC.

This CDR3 is CASSTWLGQEVSYEQYF. For the CDR3, the DNA is TGTGCCAGCAGCACCTGGCTAGGGCAAGAAGTCTCCTACGAGCAGTACTTC. V and J are TRBV11-3 and TRBJ2-7, with D unresolved. The CDR3 covers 17 residues. V was pared by 5 bases and J by 0 bases, with 20 bases between. CDR1 SGHNT and CDR2 YENEEA come from the germline V gene.

In DNA form, the CDR3 reads TGCGCCAGCAGCAAACCGGGACAGGACTACAATGAGCAGTTCTTC. This sequence encodes CASSKPGQDYNEQFF. The rearrangement links TRBV5-1 to TRBJ2-1; 8 nucleotides agree with TRBD1. With V trimmed by 4 bases and J by 3 bases, 6 bases remained unmatched. CDR1 and CDR2 from the germline V gene are SGHRS and YFSETQ. This CDR3 contains 15 residues.

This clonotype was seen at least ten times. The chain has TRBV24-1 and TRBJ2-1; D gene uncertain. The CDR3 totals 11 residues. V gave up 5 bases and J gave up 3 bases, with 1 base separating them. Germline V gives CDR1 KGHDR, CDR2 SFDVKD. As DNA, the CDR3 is TGTGCCACCAGTGTCTACAATGAGCAGTTCTTC. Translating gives CATSVYNEQFF.